A single sample gave rise to the 31 T cell receptor beta chains below, sequenced in a study of regulatory T cells in long-lasting Graves disease. Time point described: persistent/refractory GD, antithyroid drugs over 5 years with positive TRAb. Scientists built the TCR library using RNA that was extracted from PBMCs. The authors built TCR beta libraries using iRepertoire HTBI primers and Arm-PCR of CDR3 regions. A single record per CDR3 protein comes from TCRdb applying MiXCR to the multiplex PCR reads. Of fewer than 400,000 distinct CDR3 sequences listed, 20% to 25% are singletons. The sequencing here drew on peripheral blood mononuclear cells (PBMCs), taken when the disease was refractory, from a patient treated with antithyroid drugs. The receptor set was obtained from a female donor with Graves disease.

This clonotype is classed as medium-sized. The V call is TRBV27, the J call TRBJ1-2, with TRBD1 as a possible D gene (6 bases). The germline V and J ends were trimmed by 6 bases and 2 bases, with 22 bases remaining between them. Germline V gene data show CDR1 as MNHEY and CDR2 as SMNVEV (reference sequence). This CDR3 is built from 17 residues. The CDR3 here is CASSIKSSRGGNYGYTF. DNA of the CDR3: TGTGCCAGCAGCATCAAATCGAGCAGGGGAGGAAACTATGGCTACACCTTC.

The rearrangement uses TRBV3-1 and TRBJ2-2; 9 bases match TRBD2. V shed 1 base, J shed 2 bases, and the junction held 5 bases outside the gene matches. The CDR3 runs to 17 residues. Germline CDR1 LGHDT, CDR2 YNNKEL (reference sequence). The CDR3 DNA is TGTGCCAGCAGCCAAGTCGCGACTAGCGGTAACACCGGGGAGCTGTTTTTT. Translation gives CASSQVATSGNTGELFF.

Regarding this clonotype: This CDR3 is missing its conserved last phenylalanine or tryptophan, likely due to a read error. The chain links TRBV20-1 to TRBJ2-5; no clear D gene. Trimming pared 3 bases from V and 2 bases from J, leaving 10 bases between. Germline CDR1 DFQATT, CDR2 SNEGSKA (reference sequence). This CDR3 region has 13 residues. Here the CDR3 reads CSARMAGQETQYL. Here the CDR3 DNA reads TGCAGTGCTAGGATGGCAGGTCAAGAGACCCAGTACCTC.

In this sample, this clonotype turned up many times. The chain recombines TRBV12-3 or TRBV12-4 with TRBJ1-4; D perhaps matches TRBD1 (5 bases). There are 17 residues in the CDR3. V was shortened by 5 bases and J by 1 base, with 17 bases between the two germline ends. The DNA of the CDR3 is TGTGCCAGCAGTCCGGGACTAACCCTGGGAACTAATGAAAAACTGTTTTTT. This encodes CASSPGLTLGTNEKLFF.

This clonotype occurred many times. This chain links TRBV12-3 or TRBV12-4 with TRBJ2-4; weak D call: TRBD2 (5 bases). V lost 8 bases and J lost 2, with 13 bases in between. The CDR3 runs to 14 residues. CDR3 sequence (DNA): TGTGCCAGCTCCCACCGGGGTTCCAAAAACATTCAGTACTTC. This codes for CASSHRGSKNIQYF.

The rearrangement uses TRBV20-1 and TRBJ2-5; D perhaps matches TRBD1 (6 bases). V was trimmed by 3 bases and J by 2 bases, leaving 16 bases between them. In germline, CDR1 is DFQATT, CDR2 SNEGSKA (reference sequence). This CDR3 is 15 amino acids long. CDR3 in DNA: TGCAGTGCTAGGGGAAAGGGGGAGTGGCAAGAGACCCAGTACTTC. As protein: CSARGKGEWQETQYF.

V is TRBV4-3 and J is TRBJ2-7; perhaps TRBD1 as D (6 bases). This CDR3 spans 14 amino acids. The V gene lost 4 bases and the J gene lost 6 bases, with 16 bases spanning the gap. Germline CDR1 reads LGHNA; CDR2 reads YSLEER. The CDR3: CASSPETGSSEQYF. The CDR3 DNA reads as TGCGCCAGCAGCCCCGAGACAGGATCTTCCGAGCAGTACTTC.

This chain uses TRBV24-1 with TRBJ2-2; D is ambiguous. The germline V gene encodes CDR1 KGHDR and CDR2 SFDVKD. Trimming cost V 4 bases and J 7 bases, with 12 bases left between them. This CDR3 has 14 residues. Here the CDR3 reads CATSDIWAGGELFF. The CDR3 nucleotides read TGTGCCACCAGTGACATATGGGCAGGCGGGGAGCTGTTTTTT.

This clonotype occurred many times. The chain couples TRBV12-3 or TRBV12-4 to TRBJ1-1; 7 bases match TRBD1. V dropped 4 bases and J dropped 1; count of bases not matched to a gene: 12. The CDR3 length is 17 residues. CDR3 loop: CASSSWTGGYWNTEAFF. In DNA form, the CDR3 reads TGTGCCAGCAGTTCCTGGACAGGAGGCTATTGGAACACTGAAGCTTTCTTT.

This clonotype was counted at least ten times. The chain recombines TRBV7-9 with TRBJ1-1, with D uncertain. CDR1 and CDR2 (germline): SEHNR, FQNEAQ (reference sequence). This CDR3 has 11 amino acids. The V end was cut by 0 bases, the J end by 5 bases, with 1 base between. This CDR3 reads CASSLATEAFF. The CDR3, as DNA: TGTGCCAGCAGCTTAGCGACTGAAGCTTTCTTT.

The CDR3 DNA reads as TGTGCCACCAGGATAACAGGGGGCAATGGGGCCAACGTCCTGACTTTC. It codes for CATRITGGNGANVLTF. The V call is TRBV15, the J call TRBJ2-6; 9 bases match TRBD1. This CDR3 is 16 amino acids long. Germline loops: CDR1 LNHNV, CDR2 YYDKDF (reference sequence). The J segment lost 3 bases and the V segment lost 6 bases, leaving 6 bases of the junction unmatched.

The chain joins TRBV4-1 to TRBJ2-5, with 8 nucleotides matching TRBD1. Germline CDR1 and CDR2: MGHRA and YSYEKL. This CDR3 is built from 17 residues. V lost 0 bases and J lost 0; bases outside the gene matches: 6. The CDR3 nucleotides read TGCGCCAGCAGCCAAGACCGGGACAGGTCGTACCAAGAGACCCAGTACTTC. Amino acids: CASSQDRDRSYQETQYF.

This clonotype was seen at least ten times. This rearrangement joins TRBV13 to TRBJ1-1; a possible D gene is TRBD1 (5 bases). This CDR3 has 15 amino acids. Germline-derived CDR1 and CDR2 are PRHDT and FYEKMQ (reference sequence). V lost 0 bases and J 0 bases, leaving 8 bases between the germline ends. CDR3 amino acids: CASSLGGHLNTEAFF. In DNA, the CDR3 is TGTGCCAGCAGCTTAGGCGGACACCTGAACACTGAAGCTTTCTTT.

This clonotype was seen many times. The chain's CDR3 is CATSDRANYEQYF. The CDR3 DNA reads TGTGCCACCAGTGATCGGGCCAACTACGAGCAGTACTTC. The chain couples TRBV24-1 to TRBJ2-7; no clear D. V lost 3 bases and J lost 3, with 8 bases in between. The CDR3 runs 13 residues. Germline CDR1 is KGHDR and CDR2 is SFDVKD.

This clonotype has just a few counts. The J gene is TRBJ1-1, the V gene TRBV9; 9 positions agree with TRBD1. Germline CDR1 is SGDLS and CDR2 is YYNGEE. V shed 2 bases and J 9 bases; nucleotides not matched to a gene: 5. This CDR3 comprises 13 residues. CDR3 amino acids: CASSVVTGGKAFF. CDR3 nucleotide sequence: TGTGCCAGCAGCGTGGTGACAGGGGGTAAAGCTTTCTTT.

As to this clonotype: A much larger clone differs from this one at a single base, so this may be a read error. The rearrangement links TRBV2 to TRBJ1-5; D perhaps matches TRBD1 (6 bases). Germline-derived CDR1 and CDR2 are SNHLY and FYNNEI. The CDR3 consists of 14 residues. The V and J ends lost 10 bases and 1 base respectively, with 14 bases between them. CDR3: CANSRRGSNQPQHF. For the CDR3, the DNA is TGTGCCAACAGCCGAAGGGGGAGCAATCAGCCCCAGCATTTT.

The CDR3 DNA is TGTGCCAGCTCACCAGGGTCTCTCGGGGAGACCCAGTACTTC. Encoded protein: CASSPGSLGETQYF. The V call is TRBV18, the J call TRBJ2-5, with D hard to call. CDR1 is KGHSH and CDR2 is LQKENI in the germline V gene. Deletions cut 2 bases from V and 5 bases from J, with 12 bases between. This CDR3 is built from 14 residues.

This clonotype has at least ten counts. J is TRBJ2-6 and V is TRBV6-5; D is possibly TRBD1 (6 bases). Deletions cut 1 base from V and 2 bases from J, with 9 bases between. CDR3 length: 16 residues. Looked up from germline, CDR1 is MNHEY and CDR2 is SVGAGI. The CDR3 sequence is CASSYLGAPGANVLTF. In DNA form, the CDR3 reads TGTGCCAGCAGTTACTTGGGGGCTCCTGGGGCCAACGTCCTGACTTTC.

V is TRBV5-6 and J is TRBJ1-2; D uncertain. From germline, CDR1 is SGHDT and CDR2 YYEEEE. V shed 1 base and J shed 7 bases, with 17 bases lying between them. CDR3 length: 15 residues. The CDR3 reads CASSLYSGPLGGYTF. CDR3 nucleotide sequence: TGTGCCAGCAGCTTGTATTCCGGCCCGCTCGGTGGCTACACCTTC.

At least ten counts were recorded for this clonotype. This chain connects TRBV12-3 or TRBV12-4 to TRBJ2-3; 13 bases line up with TRBD2. CDR3 size: 21 residues. V dropped 0 bases and J dropped 4; count of bases not matched to a gene: 16. The CDR3 loop reads CASSLAWNSQGTSGTADTQYF. Written as DNA, the CDR3 is TGTGCCAGCAGTTTAGCGTGGAACAGCCAAGGGACTAGCGGGACGGCAGATACGCAGTATTTT.

This clonotype has more than one count but fewer than ten. The rearrangement joins TRBV20-1 to TRBJ1-2; 7 bases are shared with TRBD1. CDR3 length: 15 residues. Germline V CDR1 and CDR2: DFQATT, SNEGSKA (reference sequence). With V trimmed by 3 bases and J by 2 bases, 9 bases remained unmatched. Written as DNA, the CDR3 is TGCAGTGCTAGCCACAGGGGCCAATCAAACTATGGCTACACCTTC. Its translation is CSASHRGQSNYGYTF.

This clonotype turned up a few times. The chain recombines TRBV5-1 with TRBJ2-5, with D possibly TRBD2 on 5 matching bases. CDR3 length: 14 amino acids. The germline V gene encodes CDR1 SGHRS and CDR2 YFSETQ. Trimming stripped 4 bases from V and 2 bases from J, with 12 bases between. The CDR3 DNA sequence: TGCGCCAGCAGCCTGCTGAGGGAGCAAGAGACCCAGTACTTC. Residues: CASSLLREQETQYF.

This clonotype appeared a single time. One end of the junction is discordant with germline, which a read error may explain. This chain links TRBV2 with TRBJ2-7; TRBD2 agrees at 11 bases. Germline-derived CDR1 and CDR2 are SNHLY and FYNNEI. The CDR3 consists of 16 residues. DNA of the CDR3: TGTGCCAGCAGTGAAGTCCCGGGACTAGCGGTCTACGAGCGGTACTTC. Its protein is CASSEVPGLAVYERYF. The variable domain in full, with the rest retrieved from reference TRBV2 and TRBJ2-7, is EPEVTQTPSHQVTQMGQEVILRCVPISNHLYFYWYRQILGQKVEFLVSFYNNEISEKSEIFDDQFSVERPDGSNFTLKIRSTKLEDSAMYFCASSEVPGLAVYERYFGPGTRLTVT.

The V and J genes are TRBV5-4 and TRBJ2-7; D may be TRBD2 (6 bases). This CDR3 has 14 residues. Trimming took 2 bases from V and 4 from J, leaving 13 bases between them. Germline V gives CDR1 SGHNT, CDR2 YYREEE (reference sequence). This chain's CDR3 is CASSFGTHLYEQYF. The CDR3 nucleotides are TGTGCCAGCAGCTTCGGGACTCATCTTTACGAGCAGTACTTC.

This chain joins TRBV10-1 and TRBJ1-2; tentatively, D is TRBD1 (6 bases). CDR3 length: 10 amino acids. Germline CDR1 and CDR2: WNHNN and SYGVQD (reference sequence). V was shortened by 8 bases and J by 14 bases, with 15 bases between the two germline ends. The CDR3 DNA sequence: TGCGCCAGCGGATACCGGGACAAGACCTTC. Protein product: CASGYRDKTF.

The chain couples TRBV29-1 to TRBJ2-5; D might be TRBD2 (7 bases). The CDR3 is 14 amino acids. CDR1 SQVTM and CDR2 ANQGSEA come from the germline V gene. The CDR3 DNA is TGCAGTCACCTGCCCGGGGGGCGCGGAGAGACCCAGTACTTC. Its protein is CSHLPGGRGETQYF.

The V and J genes are TRBV7-9 and TRBJ2-7; D unclear. V was cut by 2 bases and J by 3 bases, with 11 bases left in between. Germline-derived CDR1 and CDR2 are SEHNR and FQNEAQ (reference sequence). This CDR3 is built from 14 residues. The CDR3 region is CASSLLEVNYEQYF. The CDR3 coding sequence is TGTGCCAGCAGCTTATTAGAGGTGAACTACGAGCAGTACTTC.

This clonotype was observed a handful of times. The chain employs TRBV29-1 and TRBJ1-2; 10 nucleotides agree with TRBD1. The CDR3 runs to 13 residues. CDR1 is SQVTM and CDR2 is ANQGSEA in the germline V gene. The J segment lost 8 bases and the V segment lost 6 bases, leaving 9 bases of the junction unmatched. The CDR3 here is CSVGDRGRVGYTF. CDR3 coding DNA: TGCAGCGTCGGGGACAGGGGTAGGGTAGGCTACACCTTC.

The J gene is TRBJ2-7, the V gene TRBV6-9, with D unresolved. V dropped 3 bases and J dropped 4 bases, with 10 bases sitting between them. The CDR3 sequence is 13 residues long. The germline CDR1 and CDR2 sequences are MNHGY and SVAAGI. The CDR3 bases are TGTGCCAGCAGTTACTCAGCCCCTTACGAGCAGTACTTC. Translated, it gives CASSYSAPYEQYF.

This clonotype turned up a few times. The J gene is TRBJ2-7, the V gene TRBV20-1; D uncertain. The CDR3 is made up of 13 amino acids. Trimming cost V 1 base and J 3 bases, with 10 bases left between them. Germline lookup yields CDR1 DFQATT and CDR2 SNEGSKA (reference sequence). CDR3 in amino acids: CSARGHTYYEQYF. CDR3 DNA sequence: TGCAGTGCTAGAGGACACACCTACTACGAGCAGTACTTC.

The CDR3 sequence is CSAQGIDEETQYF. In DNA, the CDR3 is TGCAGTGCTCAAGGAATAGATGAAGAGACCCAGTACTTC. The chain is built from TRBV20-1 and TRBJ2-5; D ambiguous. The CDR3 runs 13 residues. Deletions cut 5 bases from V and 3 bases from J, with 13 bases between. The germline V gene has CDR1 DFQATT and CDR2 SNEGSKA (reference sequence).